The rows below give T cell receptor beta chains drawn from one sample of a study of T cell clusters in autoimmune cytopenias. TCRdb re-called the multiplex PCR reads and shows each CDR3 protein once, DNA omitted. This listing includes 3,500 to 5,000 distinct CDR3 sequences. Sequences were obtained from peripheral blood. The source is a human donor with an autoimmune cytopenia or autoimmune hepatitis (not recorded which). CDR3s include the opening cysteine and the closing phenylalanine or tryptophan. Clone sizes are given selectively: once, few, many, or a class where the clone is expanded.

J: TRBJ2-1; size: NA; V: TRBV15; CDR3: CATSRVGSWEQFF
J: TRBJ1-5; size: NA; V: TRBV19; CDR3: CASRPDQLYQPQHF
J: TRBJ2-3; size: NA; V: TRBV6-4; CDR3: CAISDQRLAGGGTDTQYF
J: TRBJ2-3; size: NA; V: TRBV5-1; CDR3: CASSVGTGGETDTQYF
J: TRBJ2-5; size: medium-sized; V: TRBV5-6; CDR3: CASSLGFRTQETQYF
J: TRBJ2-6; size: medium-sized; V: TRBV6-6; CDR3: CATLRAGANVLTF
J: TRBJ1-6; size: NA; V: TRBV30; CDR3: CAWSAGTGYSPLHF
J: TRBJ1-6; size: medium-sized; V: TRBV19; CDR3: CASTPGGWTSPLHF
J: TRBJ1-6; size: NA; V: TRBV7-9; CDR3: CASSRDSDNSPLHF
J: TRBJ1-2; size: NA; V: TRBV5-4; CDR3: CASSFGTGGRGYTF
J: TRBJ2-5; size: NA; V: TRBV7-9; CDR3: CASSRTAQETQYF
J: TRBJ2-3; size: large; V: TRBV29-1; CDR3: CSASGSADTQYF
J: TRBJ2-5; size: NA; V: TRBV5-1; CDR3: CASSLELAGRETQYF
J: TRBJ2-4; size: medium-sized; V: TRBV13; CDR3: CASSLGHTLAKNIQYF
J: TRBJ1-3; size: NA; V: TRBV30; CDR3: CAWKTGRSGNTIYF
J: TRBJ2-7; size: NA; V: TRBV7-2; CDR3: CASSLDRVGLAGEAYEQYF
J: TRBJ2-2; size: NA; V: TRBV6-2/TRBV6-3; CDR3: CASSLSLGSGTGELFF
J: TRBJ2-7; size: large; V: TRBV29-1; CDR3: CSVSATGREQYF
J: TRBJ1-5; size: NA; V: TRBV6-6; CDR3: CASRDRELSNQPQHF
J: TRBJ1-4; size: medium-sized; V: TRBV15; CDR3: CATSRGAAEKLFF
J: TRBJ1-5; size: NA; V: TRBV18; CDR3: CASSPSGFNQPQHF
J: TRBJ1-6; size: medium-sized; V: TRBV19; CDR3: CASSVEGATGSPLHF
J: TRBJ2-5; size: NA; V: TRBV18; CDR3: CASSPLSGGEKTQYF
J: TRBJ2-3; size: medium-sized; V: TRBV19; CDR3: CASSPLLAGGPVYGTDTQYF
J: TRBJ2-1; size: NA; V: TRBV27; CDR3: CASSFQRTSGYYNEQFF
J: TRBJ2-2; size: medium-sized; V: TRBV6-5; CDR3: CASSYGLAGGAGELFF
J: TRBJ1-6; size: NA; V: TRBV6-1; CDR3: CASSEYMVGDNSPLHF
J: TRBJ2-3; size: NA; V: TRBV27; CDR3: CASSLLGGWVDTQYF
J: TRBJ2-6; size: NA; V: TRBV7-2; CDR3: CASSLVGTGNLAGANVLTF
J: TRBJ1-3; size: NA; V: TRBV18; CDR3: CASSRTDGNTIYF
J: TRBJ2-1; size: medium-sized; V: TRBV29-1; CDR3: CSVDPPLAASYNEQFF
J: TRBJ2-7; size: medium-sized; V: TRBV5-6; CDR3: CASSSSRGIYEQYF
J: TRBJ2-1; size: NA; V: TRBV6-5; CDR3: CASSYSTSGNEQFF
J: TRBJ1-3; size: NA; V: TRBV19; CDR3: CASSSAGESGNTIYF